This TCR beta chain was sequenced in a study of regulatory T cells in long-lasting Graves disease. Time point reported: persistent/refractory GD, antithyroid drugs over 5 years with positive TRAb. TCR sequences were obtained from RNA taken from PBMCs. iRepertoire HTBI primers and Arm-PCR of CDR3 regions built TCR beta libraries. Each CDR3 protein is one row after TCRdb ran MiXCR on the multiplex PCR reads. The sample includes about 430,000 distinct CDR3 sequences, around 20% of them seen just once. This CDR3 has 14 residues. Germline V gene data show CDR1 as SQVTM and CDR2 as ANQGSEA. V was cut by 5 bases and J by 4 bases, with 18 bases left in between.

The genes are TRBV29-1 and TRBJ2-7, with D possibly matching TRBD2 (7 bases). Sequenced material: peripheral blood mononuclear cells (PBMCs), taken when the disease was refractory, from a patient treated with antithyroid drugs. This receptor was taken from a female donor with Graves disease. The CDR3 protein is CSVQGGVPGYEQYF. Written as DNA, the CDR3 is TGCAGCGTTCAAGGGGGGGTCCCCGGATACGAGCAGTACTTC.